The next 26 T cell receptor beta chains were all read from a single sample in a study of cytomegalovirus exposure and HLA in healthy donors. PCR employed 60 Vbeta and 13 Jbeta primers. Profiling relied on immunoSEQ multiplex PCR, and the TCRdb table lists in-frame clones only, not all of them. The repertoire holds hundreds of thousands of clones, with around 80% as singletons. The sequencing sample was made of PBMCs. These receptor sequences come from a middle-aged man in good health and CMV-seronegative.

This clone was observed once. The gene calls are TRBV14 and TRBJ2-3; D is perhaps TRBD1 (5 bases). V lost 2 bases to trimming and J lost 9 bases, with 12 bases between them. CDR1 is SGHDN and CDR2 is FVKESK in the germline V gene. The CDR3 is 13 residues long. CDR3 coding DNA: TGTGCCAGCAGCCAAAACACAGGAAGGACGCAGTATTTT. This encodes CASSQNTGRTQYF.

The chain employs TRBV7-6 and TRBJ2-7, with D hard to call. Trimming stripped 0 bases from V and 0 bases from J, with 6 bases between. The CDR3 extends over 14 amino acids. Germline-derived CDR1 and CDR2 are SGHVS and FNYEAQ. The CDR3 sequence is CASSLAIRSYEQYF. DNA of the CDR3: TGTGCCAGCAGCTTAGCTATTCGCTCCTACGAGCAGTACTTC.

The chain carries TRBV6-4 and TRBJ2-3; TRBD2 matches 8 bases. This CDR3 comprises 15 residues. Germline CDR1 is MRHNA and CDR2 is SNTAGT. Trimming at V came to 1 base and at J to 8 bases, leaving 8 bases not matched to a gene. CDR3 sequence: CASSDYREGLSTQYF. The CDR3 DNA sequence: TGTGCCAGCAGTGACTATCGGGAGGGCCTTTCTACGCAGTATTTT.

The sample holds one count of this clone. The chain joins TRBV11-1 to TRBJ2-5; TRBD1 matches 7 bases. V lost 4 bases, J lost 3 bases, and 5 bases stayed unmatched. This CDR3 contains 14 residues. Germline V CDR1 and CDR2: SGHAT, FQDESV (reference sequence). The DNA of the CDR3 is TGTGCCAGCAGCTCACGACAGGGTAAAGAGACCCAGTACTTC. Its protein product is CASSSRQGKETQYF.

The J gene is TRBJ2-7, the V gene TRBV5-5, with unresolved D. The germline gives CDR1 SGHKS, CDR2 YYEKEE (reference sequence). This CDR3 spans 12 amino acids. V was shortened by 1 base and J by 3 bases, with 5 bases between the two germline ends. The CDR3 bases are TGTGCCAGCAGCTTGCCCCGCTACGAGCAGTACTTC. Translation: CASSLPRYEQYF.

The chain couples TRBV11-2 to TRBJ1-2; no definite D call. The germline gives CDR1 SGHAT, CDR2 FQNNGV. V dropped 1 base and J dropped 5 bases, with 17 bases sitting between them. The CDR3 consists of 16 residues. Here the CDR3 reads CASSLGPGFLGYGYTF. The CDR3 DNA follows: TGTGCCAGCAGCTTAGGGCCGGGGTTCTTGGGGTATGGCTACACCTTC.

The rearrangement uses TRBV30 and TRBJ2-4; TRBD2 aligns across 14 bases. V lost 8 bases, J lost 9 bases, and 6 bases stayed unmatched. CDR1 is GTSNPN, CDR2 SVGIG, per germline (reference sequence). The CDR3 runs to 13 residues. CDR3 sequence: CAAGLAGVGIQYF. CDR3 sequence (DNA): TGTGCCGCGGGACTAGCGGGAGTGGGCATTCAGTACTTC.

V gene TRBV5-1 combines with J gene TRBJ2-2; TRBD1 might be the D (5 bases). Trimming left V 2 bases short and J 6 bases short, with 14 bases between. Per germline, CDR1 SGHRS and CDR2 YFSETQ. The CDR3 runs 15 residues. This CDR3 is CASSFTGASSGELFF. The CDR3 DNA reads TGCGCCAGCAGCTTTACTGGGGCCTCTTCCGGGGAGCTGTTTTTT.

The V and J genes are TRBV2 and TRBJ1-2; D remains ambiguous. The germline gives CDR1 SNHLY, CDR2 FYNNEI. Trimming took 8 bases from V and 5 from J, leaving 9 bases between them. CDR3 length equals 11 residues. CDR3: CASVPQYGYTF. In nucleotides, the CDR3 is TGTGCCAGCGTCCCACAGTATGGCTACACCTTC.

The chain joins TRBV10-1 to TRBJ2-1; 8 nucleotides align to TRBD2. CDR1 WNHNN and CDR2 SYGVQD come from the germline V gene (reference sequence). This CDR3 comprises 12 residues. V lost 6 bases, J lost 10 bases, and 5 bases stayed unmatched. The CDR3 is CASRDVAGEQFF. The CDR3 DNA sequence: TGCGCCAGCAGAGACGTAGCGGGAGAGCAGTTCTTC.

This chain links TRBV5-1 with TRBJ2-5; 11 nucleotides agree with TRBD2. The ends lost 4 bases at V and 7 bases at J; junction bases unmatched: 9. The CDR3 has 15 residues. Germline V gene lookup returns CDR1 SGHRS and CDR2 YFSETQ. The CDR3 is CASSAGTSGGTTQYF. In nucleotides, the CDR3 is TGCGCCAGCAGCGCCGGGACTAGCGGTGGTACGACCCAGTACTTC.

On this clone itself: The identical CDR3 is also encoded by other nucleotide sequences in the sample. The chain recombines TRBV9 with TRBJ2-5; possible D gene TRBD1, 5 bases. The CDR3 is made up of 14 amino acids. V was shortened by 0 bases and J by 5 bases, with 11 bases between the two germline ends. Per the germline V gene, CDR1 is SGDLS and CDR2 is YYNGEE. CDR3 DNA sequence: TGTGCCAGCAGCGTAGGTCAGGGTCGGGAGACCCAGTACTTC. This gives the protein CASSVGQGRETQYF.

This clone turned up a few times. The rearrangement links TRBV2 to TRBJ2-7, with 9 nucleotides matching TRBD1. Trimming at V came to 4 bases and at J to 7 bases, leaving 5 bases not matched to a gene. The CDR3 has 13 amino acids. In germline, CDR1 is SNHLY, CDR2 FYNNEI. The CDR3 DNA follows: TGTGCCAGCAGTGTTAACAGGGGGCCAGAGCAGTACTTC. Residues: CASSVNRGPEQYF.

CDR3 in amino acids: CASSPIQGDTEAFF. As DNA, the CDR3 is TGTGCCAGCTCACCGATACAGGGGGACACTGAAGCTTTCTTT. The chain couples TRBV18 to TRBJ1-1; TRBD1 agrees at 8 bases. CDR1 and CDR2 from the germline V gene are KGHSH and LQKENI. J gave up 3 bases and V 3 bases, and 3 bases lay outside the gene matches. This CDR3 is built from 14 residues.

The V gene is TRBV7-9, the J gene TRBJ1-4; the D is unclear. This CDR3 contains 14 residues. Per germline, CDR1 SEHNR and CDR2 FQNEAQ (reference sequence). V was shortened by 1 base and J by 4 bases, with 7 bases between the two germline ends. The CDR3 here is CASSLEEGNEKLFF. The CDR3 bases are TGTGCCAGCAGCTTAGAAGAGGGTAATGAAAAACTGTTTTTT.

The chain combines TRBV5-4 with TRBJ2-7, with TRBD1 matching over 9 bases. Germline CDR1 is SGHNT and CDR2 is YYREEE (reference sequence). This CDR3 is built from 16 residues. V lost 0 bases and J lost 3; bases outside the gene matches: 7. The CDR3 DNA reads TGTGCCAGCAGCTTGGTGGTGCGGACAGGGGTCTACGAGCAGTACTTC. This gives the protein CASSLVVRTGVYEQYF.

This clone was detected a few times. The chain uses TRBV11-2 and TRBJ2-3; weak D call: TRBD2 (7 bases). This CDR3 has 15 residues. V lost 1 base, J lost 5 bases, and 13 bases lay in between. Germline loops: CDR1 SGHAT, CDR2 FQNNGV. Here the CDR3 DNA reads TGTGCCAGCAGCTTAGCGGGGGGCATAAAAGATACGCAGTATTTT. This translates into CASSLAGGIKDTQYF.

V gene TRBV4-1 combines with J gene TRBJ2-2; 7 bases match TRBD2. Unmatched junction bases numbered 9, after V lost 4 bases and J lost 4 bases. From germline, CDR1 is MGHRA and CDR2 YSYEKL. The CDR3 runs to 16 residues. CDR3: CASSLTGAGLTGELFF. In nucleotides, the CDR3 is TGCGCCAGCAGCCTCACGGGAGCGGGGCTCACCGGGGAGCTGTTTTTT.

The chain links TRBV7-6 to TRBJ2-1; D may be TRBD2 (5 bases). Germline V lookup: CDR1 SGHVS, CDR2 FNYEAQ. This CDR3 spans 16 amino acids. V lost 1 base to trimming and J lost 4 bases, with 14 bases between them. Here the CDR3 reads CASSLESRGYYNEQFF. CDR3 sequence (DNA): TGTGCCAGCAGCTTAGAGTCGCGCGGGTATTACAATGAGCAGTTCTTC.

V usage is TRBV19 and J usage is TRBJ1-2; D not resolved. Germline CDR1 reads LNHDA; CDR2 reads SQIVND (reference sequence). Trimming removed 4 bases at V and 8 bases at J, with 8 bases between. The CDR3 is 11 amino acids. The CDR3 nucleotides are TGTGCCAGTAGTAGCGGCGGAGGCTACACCTTC. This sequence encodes CASSSGGGYTF.

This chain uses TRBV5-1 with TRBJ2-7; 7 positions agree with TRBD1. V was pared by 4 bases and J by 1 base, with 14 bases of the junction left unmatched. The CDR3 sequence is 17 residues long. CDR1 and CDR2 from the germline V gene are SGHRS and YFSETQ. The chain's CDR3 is CASSKGTAGTSSYEQYF. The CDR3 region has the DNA TGCGCCAGCAGCAAGGGGACAGCCGGTACATCTTCCTACGAGCAGTACTTC.

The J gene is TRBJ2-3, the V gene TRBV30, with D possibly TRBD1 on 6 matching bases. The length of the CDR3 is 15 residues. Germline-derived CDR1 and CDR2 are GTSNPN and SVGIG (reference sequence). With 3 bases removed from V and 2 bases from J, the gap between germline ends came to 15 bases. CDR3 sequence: CAWSEGHSFTDTQYF. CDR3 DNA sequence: TGTGCCTGGAGCGAGGGACACAGCTTCACAGATACGCAGTATTTT.

Written as DNA, the CDR3 is TGCGCCAGCAGCTATGGACAGGGTTCGGGGGGATCACCCCTCCACTTT. The encoded protein is CASSYGQGSGGSPLHF. The rearrangement links TRBV5-1 to TRBJ1-6, with 8 bases aligning to TRBD1. The junction had 12 bases not matched to a gene; V was cut back by 3 bases and J by 10 bases. The CDR3 is made up of 16 amino acids. Germline V gene lookup returns CDR1 SGHRS and CDR2 YFSETQ.

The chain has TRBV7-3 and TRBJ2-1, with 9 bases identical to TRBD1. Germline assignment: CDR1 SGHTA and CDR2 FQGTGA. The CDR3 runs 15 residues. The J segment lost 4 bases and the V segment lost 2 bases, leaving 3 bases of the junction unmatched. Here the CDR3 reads CASSLLGQGYNEQFF. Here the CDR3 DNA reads TGTGCCAGCAGCTTACTGGGACAGGGATACAATGAGCAGTTCTTC.

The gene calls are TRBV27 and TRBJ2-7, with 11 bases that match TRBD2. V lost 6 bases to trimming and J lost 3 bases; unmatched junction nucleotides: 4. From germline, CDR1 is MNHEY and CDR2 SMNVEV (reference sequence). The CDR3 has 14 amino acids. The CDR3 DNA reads TGTGCCAGCAGCGCCGGGACTAGCGGCTACGAGCAGTACTTC. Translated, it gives CASSAGTSGYEQYF.

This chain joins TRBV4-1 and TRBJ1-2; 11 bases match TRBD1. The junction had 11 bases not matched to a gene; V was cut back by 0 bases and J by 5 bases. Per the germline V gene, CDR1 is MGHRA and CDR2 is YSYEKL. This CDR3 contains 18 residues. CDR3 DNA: TGCGCCAGCAGCCAAGATTCGTCTCCGGGACAGGGGGGTTATGGCTACACCTTC. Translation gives CASSQDSSPGQGGYGYTF.